A single sample gave rise to the 23 T cell receptor beta chains below, sequenced in a study of T cell responses to AZD1222 COVID-19 vaccine (dated by TCRdb to 2020 to 2023). Library preparation was by the immunoSEQ multiplex PCR assay. Held by TCRdb, this immuneACCESS table contains in-frame sequences only and omits some clones. Under half of the omission traces to an unresolved V gene where checked; the cause of the rest is unknown. This sample holds about 210,000 clones; approximately 92% were observed only once. The ten biggest clones cover 1% to 1.5% of the sample. The sample's time point label, decoded: baseline before first vaccination. The source was peripheral blood, collected on day 0 of AZD1222 vaccination. Every receptor here comes from an adult in good health.

CDR3 protein: CASSSRTHTGGGNTIYF. The CDR3 nucleotides are TGTGCCAGCAGCTCACGCACTCATACAGGGGGTGGAAACACCATATATTTT. The V call is TRBV7-2, the J call TRBJ1-3; 8 nucleotides line up with TRBD1. Germline CDR1 reads SGHTA; CDR2 reads FQGNSA. The trim removed 4 bases at V and 3 bases at J, leaving 11 bases unmatched. This CDR3 is 17 amino acids long.

This chain connects TRBV30 to TRBJ1-2; D not resolved. From germline, CDR1 is GTSNPN and CDR2 SVGIG (reference sequence). This CDR3 contains 15 residues. V lost 3 bases, J lost 7 bases, and 21 bases lay in between. The CDR3 loop is CAWRDKTGLAFGYTF. As DNA, the CDR3 is TGTGCCTGGAGGGATAAAACGGGCCTCGCATTTGGCTACACCTTC.

The chain joins TRBV27 to TRBJ1-3; 7 bases are shared with TRBD1. CDR1 is MNHEY, CDR2 SMNVEV, per germline (reference sequence). V was pared by 6 bases and J by 0 bases, with 8 bases of the junction left unmatched. The CDR3 runs to 16 residues. CDR3 loop: CASRPGTAYSGNTIYF. The CDR3, as DNA: TGTGCCAGCAGGCCCGGGACAGCATACTCTGGAAACACCATATATTTT.

The V gene is TRBV23-1, the J gene TRBJ1-1; TRBD1 agrees at 7 bases. TRBV23-1 is marked as an open reading frame, function uncertain. V gave up 0 bases and J gave up 2 bases; unmatched junction bases: 9. The CDR3 consists of 17 residues. For the CDR3, the DNA is TGCGCCAGCAGTCAATCACTCGGAGACAGGGCCAACACTGAAGCTTTCTTT. Translation: CASSQSLGDRANTEAFF.

This chain links TRBV7-2 with TRBJ2-1; 10 nucleotides align to TRBD2. This CDR3 spans 16 amino acids. CDR1 and CDR2 from the germline V gene are SGHTA and FQGNSA. The ends lost 2 bases at V and 8 bases at J; junction bases unmatched: 9. In nucleotides, the CDR3 is TGTGCCAGCAGCTTACCCGCAAGCGGGGGGGCCTATGAGCAGTTCTTC. The encoded protein is CASSLPASGGAYEQFF.

The genes are TRBV6-1 and TRBJ1-5; TRBD1 is a possible D gene (6 bases). Germline V lookup: CDR1 MNHNS, CDR2 SASEGT. The CDR3 sequence is 16 residues long. The germline V and J ends were trimmed by 4 bases and 1 base, with 14 bases remaining between them. CDR3 in amino acids: CASSAIRQDSNQPQHF. In nucleotides, the CDR3 is TGTGCCAGCAGTGCAATCAGACAGGACAGCAATCAGCCCCAGCATTTT.

This clone came up once. The rearrangement uses TRBV4-1 and TRBJ1-1; D call uncertain. With 0 bases removed from V and 0 bases from J, the gap between germline ends came to 11 bases. The CDR3 has 16 amino acids. The germline CDR1 and CDR2 sequences are MGHRA and YSYEKL. The CDR3 nucleotides read TGCGCCAGCAGCCAAGAACGTCGGGGAATGAACACTGAAGCTTTCTTT. This sequence encodes CASSQERRGMNTEAFF.

The chain is built from TRBV11-2 and TRBJ1-4; D gene ambiguous. Germline V CDR1 and CDR2: SGHAT, FQNNGV. Trimming pared 5 bases from V and 6 bases from J, leaving 16 bases between. The CDR3 spans 15 residues. DNA of the CDR3: TGTGCCAGCAGCCTTCTCCGGGGAAAATATGAAAAACTGTTTTTT. Protein product: CASSLLRGKYEKLFF.

The chain uses TRBV24-1 and TRBJ1-2; D is unclear. Trimming removed 3 bases at V and 4 bases at J, with 8 bases between. The germline gives CDR1 KGHDR, CDR2 SFDVKD. This CDR3 has 13 amino acids. CDR3 residues: CATSDPILYGYTF. In nucleotides, the CDR3 is TGTGCCACCAGTGATCCCATTCTCTATGGCTACACCTTC.

The gene calls are TRBV5-1 and TRBJ2-5; D call uncertain. The V end lost 4 bases, the J end lost 5 bases, and 6 bases lay between the germline ends. Germline V CDR1 and CDR2: SGHRS, YFSETQ. The CDR3 sequence is 11 residues long. The CDR3: CASSRRETQYF. CDR3 bases: TGCGCCAGCAGCCGCCGGGAGACCCAGTACTTC.

The genes are TRBV5-1 and TRBJ2-2; D remains unclear. V gave up 2 bases and J gave up 3 bases, with 5 bases separating them. Germline CDR1 is SGHRS and CDR2 is YFSETQ. The CDR3 is 13 amino acids. For the CDR3, the DNA is TGCGCCAGCAGCTTATCCTACACCGGGGAGCTGTTTTTT. Its protein is CASSLSYTGELFF.

The J gene is TRBJ2-1, the V gene TRBV6-5, with TRBD2 identical over 7 bases. The germline gives CDR1 MNHEY, CDR2 SVGAGI. V dropped 2 bases and J dropped 2; count of bases not matched to a gene: 3. This CDR3 contains 15 residues. This CDR3 reads CASSYREGPYNEQFF. Written as DNA, the CDR3 is TGTGCCAGCAGTTACAGGGAGGGCCCCTACAATGAGCAGTTCTTC.

This clone was detected only a few times. The chain is built from TRBV6-6 and TRBJ1-2, with a possible D match to TRBD1 (6 bases). V dropped 6 bases and J dropped 4 bases, with 15 bases sitting between them. Germline V gene data show CDR1 as MNHNY and CDR2 as SVGAGI (reference sequence). This CDR3 spans 14 amino acids. This CDR3 reads CASSKQGAPYGYTF. DNA of the CDR3: TGTGCCAGCAGCAAACAGGGAGCTCCCTATGGCTACACCTTC.

V and J are TRBV6-5 and TRBJ2-5, with D uncertain. Germline values: CDR1 MNHEY, CDR2 SVGAGI. CDR3 size: 13 residues. Trimming cost V 8 bases and J 5 bases, with 15 bases left between them. CDR3 sequence: CASSLRLRETQYF. DNA of the CDR3: TGTGCCAGCTCTCTAAGGCTACGGGAGACCCAGTACTTC.

The chain carries TRBV18 and TRBJ1-2; D uncertain. V lost 0 bases to trimming and J lost 4 bases, with 15 bases between them. The CDR3 length is 16 residues. Germline V CDR1 and CDR2: KGHSH, LQKENI. This chain's CDR3 is CASSPPRVGSVYGYTF. Here the CDR3 DNA reads TGTGCCAGCTCACCACCGAGGGTGGGAAGTGTCTATGGCTACACCTTC.

This clone was seen once. The CDR3 DNA reads TGCGCCAGCAGCTTGGACAGGGCAGGCTCTGGAAACACCATATATTTT. Its translation: CASSLDRAGSGNTIYF. The rearrangement joins TRBV5-1 to TRBJ1-3; D perhaps matches TRBD1 (6 bases). From germline, CDR1 is SGHRS and CDR2 YFSETQ. The CDR3 loop spans 16 amino acids. V dropped 0 bases and J dropped 0 bases, with 10 bases sitting between them.

This chain uses TRBV7-2 with TRBJ1-3, with 8 bases fitting TRBD1. The germline V gene encodes CDR1 SGHTA and CDR2 FQGNSA. The CDR3 is made up of 16 amino acids. V was clipped by 0 bases and J by 3 bases; unmatched bases: 4. CDR3 amino acids: CASSLATGVFGNTIYF. CDR3 DNA: TGTGCCAGCAGCTTAGCGACAGGGGTGTTTGGAAACACCATATATTTT. Full variable domain (remainder filled in from reference TRBV7-2 and TRBJ1-3): GAGVSQSPSNKVTEKGKDVELRCDPISGHTALYWYRQSLGQGLEFLIYFQGNSAPDKSGLPSDRFSAERTGGSVSTLTIQRTQQEDSAVYLCASSLATGVFGNTIYFGEGSWLTVV.

The chain links TRBV5-1 to TRBJ1-1; perhaps TRBD1 as D (6 bases). The CDR3 covers 17 residues. Deletions cut 0 bases from V and 1 base from J, with 16 bases between. CDR1 and CDR2 from the germline V gene are SGHRS and YFSETQ. The CDR3 loop reads CASSLGGGSRSNTEAFF. CDR3 coding DNA: TGCGCCAGCAGCTTGGGTGGGGGCTCAAGATCGAACACTGAAGCTTTCTTT.

This chain links TRBV6-5 with TRBJ2-3; D is uncertain. This CDR3 is 11 amino acids long. The V end was cut by 2 bases, the J end by 9 bases, with 6 bases between. Germline values: CDR1 MNHEY, CDR2 SVGAGI. CDR3: CASSYGPTQYF. The CDR3 DNA sequence: TGTGCCAGCAGTTACGGACCAACGCAGTATTTT.

The chain uses TRBV7-2 and TRBJ1-3; maybe TRBD1 (6 bases). CDR1 and CDR2 (germline): SGHTA, FQGNSA. The CDR3 covers 13 residues. Trimming left V 5 bases short and J 4 bases short, with 9 bases between. In DNA form, the CDR3 reads TGTGCCAGCAGCAAGGGGGAGGGAAACACCATATATTTT. Translation: CASSKGEGNTIYF. The full variable domain, its missing parts supplied by reference TRBV7-2 and TRBJ1-3, is GAGVSQSPSNKVTEKGKDVELRCDPISGHTALYWYRQSLGQGLEFLIYFQGNSAPDKSGLPSDRFSAERTGGSVSTLTIQRTQQEDSAVYLCASSKGEGNTIYFGEGSWLTVV.

This chain uses TRBV15 with TRBJ2-1; D call uncertain. Germline V CDR1 and CDR2: LNHNV, YYDKDF (reference sequence). Trimming cost V 1 base and J 10 bases, with 8 bases left between them. The CDR3 spans 12 residues. Here the CDR3 reads CATSRVGEEQFF. CDR3 bases: TGTGCCACCAGCAGAGTGGGTGAGGAGCAGTTCTTC.

The rearrangement links TRBV6-5 to TRBJ1-1; D call uncertain. From germline, CDR1 is MNHEY and CDR2 SVGAGI. The CDR3 has 13 amino acids. Trimming removed 6 bases from V and 1 base from J, with 9 bases in between. The CDR3 reads CASSPSENTEAFF. CDR3 nucleotides: TGTGCCAGCAGCCCGTCGGAGAACACTGAAGCTTTCTTT.

Concerning this clone: One junction end does not reproduce the germline sequence, and a read error may be involved. The rearrangement joins TRBV28 to TRBJ1-1; D unresolved. The CDR3 spans 13 residues. The V gene's germline CDR1 is MDHEN and CDR2 SYDVKM. Here the CDR3 reads CASSSSYQYGESF. The CDR3 bases are TGTGCCAGCAGTTCATCTTACCAGTACGGGGAGAGCTTT. Variable domain in full (rest from reference TRBV28 and TRBJ1-1): DVKVTQSSRYLVKRTGEKVFLECVQDMDHENMFWYRQDPGLGLRLIYFSYDVKMKEKGDIPEGYSVSREKKERFSLILESASTNQTSMYLCASSSSYQYGESFGQGTRLTVV.